This T cell receptor (beta chain) was retrieved from a study of monozygotic twins with inflammatory bowel disease (dated by TCRdb to between 2018 and 2020). For the wider study: In total, about 30 monozygotic twin pairs made up the full study: 19 Danish pairs, all IBD-discordant, plus nine German pairs, of which four were IBD-concordant and five were IBD-discordant. The search for disease-associated traits relied mainly on comparing IBD patients with their genetically identical healthy co-twins within discordant pairs. Each individual had, on average, about 151 000 unique TCRalpha sequences and 181 000 unique TCRbeta sequences available for analysis.

From each donor, a roughly 2.5 ml peripheral blood sample was collected into PAXgene tubes and stored at -80 degrees C. Total RNA was isolated from whole blood with the PAXgene blood miRNA kit on an automated QIAcube, without T cell sorting. Peripheral blood from monozygotic twin pairs, either concordant or discordant for inflammatory bowel disease, underwent deep TCRalpha and TCRbeta repertoire profiling that used unique molecular barcoding. Smoking habits were recorded for all twin pairs, and individuals were classified as current, former or never smokers. What the study reported, not specific to this receptor: A decrease in TCRbeta repertoire diversity, as measured by inverse Simpson index, was observed in IBD patients compared with their healthy co-twins. Compared with healthy twins, IBD patients shared fewer clonotypes with other individuals, and the difference was most pronounced in patients with signs of disease activity. Because patients were on differing immunosuppressive treatments, the repertoires may have picked up extra background noise and inter-individual variability. The analysis was unable to tell different T cell subtypes apart. Repertoire similarity did not differ between concordant and discordant twins, possibly due to limited statistical power. The results gave no support for a single strong signal or clonotype linked to IBD.

There are 16 amino acids in the CDR3, from cysteine to phenylalanine inclusive. No DNA appears here. The germline V gene encodes CDR1 SGHRS and CDR2 YFSETQ. Note on this clonotype: Its antigen is not yet known.

Preparation of the library involved 5' RACE. Preparation of each TCR library used about 4,000 ng of total RNA. For each sample, cDNA was synthesized in eight separate reactions using SMARTScribe reverse transcriptase. During cDNA synthesis, unique molecular identifiers containing a 6-nucleotide sample barcode were introduced by template switching. TCRalpha and TCRbeta cDNA was amplified in two nested PCRs of around 15 and 10 cycles, and bead purification was carried out after each PCR. Before amplification, cDNA was treated with uracil DNA-glycosylase and purified using the QIAquick PCR purification kit. The second PCR added Illumina TruSeq-compatible adapters along with sample-specific barcodes. TapeStation and Qubit were used to check library quality and concentration, and about 5 ng of each library was pooled. Sequencing of pooled libraries was carried out on an Illumina HiSeq2500 single-index Rapid Run using 2 x 100 bp reads and custom sequencing primers. In the original analysis: PCR and sequencing errors were corrected by UMI-based consensus assembly using MiGEC version 1.2.6. MiXCR version 2.1.1 was used for V(D)J alignment, clonotype assembly and CDR3 extraction. To normalise gene usage, clonotype sharing and MAIT/NKT TCR abundance, the analysis used the top 1000, 10 000 and 20 000 clonotypes per sample. After downsampling to 27 000 UMIs, diversity was calculated as the inverse Simpson index using the vegan R package. Paired Mann-Whitney U tests were applied to discordant twin pairs, with Benjamini-Hochberg correction for multiple testing. TCRdb reprocessed the reads, and each CDR3 protein sequence is entered once, without DNA. The V and J calls here are based on TCRdb, not the publication. The sample table includes about 380,000 distinct CDR3 sequences. The ten largest clones represent 2.6% of the sample.

The sequenced sample was blood. The V and J genes are TRBV5-1 and TRBJ2-1; without DNA, the TCRdb call of TRBD2 cannot be checked. The TCR originated in a human donor with ulcerative colitis or Crohn's disease, or a healthy co-twin of an affected twin (not recorded which). The CDR3 protein: CASSLGSGGSYNEQFF.